This TCR beta chain originates from a study of neurological immune-mediated disorders. Study-wide results and limits: TCR clonal expansion peaked in HTLV-1-associated myelopathy patients and was lowest in multiple sclerosis patients.

Many counts were recorded for this clonotype. Its matching antigen is unknown. Each TCR transcript was tagged with a 10-nucleotide random UMI during 5'RACE. Each sequencing run yielded over 170 million TCR-beta sequences from 15-18 subjects. From the 5' RACE reads, TCRdb called clonotypes with MiXCR, one entry per CDR3 protein. The sample lists some 38,000 distinct CDR3 sequences, less than 15% seen once, with 25% to 30% in the top ten. The CDR3 consists of 15 residues. From germline, CDR1 is ENHRY and CDR2 SYGVKD. V was pared by 4 bases and J by 2 bases, with 2 bases of the junction left unmatched. Sequenced: PBMCs. The chain joins TRBV10-3 to TRBJ2-2; TRBD1 agrees at 9 bases. The receptor comes from a woman between 50 and 59 years old with HTLV-1-associated myelopathy (HAM/TSP). The DNA of the CDR3 is TGTGCCATCAGTGCGGGACAGGGAAACACCGGGGAGCTGTTTTTT. This sequence encodes CAISAGQGNTGELFF.